The sequence of this TCR beta chain was determined in a study of T cell clonality in common variable immunodeficiency. Sequencing input was equivalent genomic DNA from CVID and controls. Some clones are missing from TCRdb's copy, which holds only in-frame ones; the method was immunoSEQ multiplex PCR. This sample comprises approximately 44,000 clones, none seen once only. From germline, CDR1 is MNHEY and CDR2 SVGEGT. V was clipped by 6 bases and J by 0 bases; unmatched bases: 7. The CDR3 totals 17 residues. There are many counts of this clone. The target antigen is unknown. Read coverage stops 3 residues before the CDR3 terminus; the germline J gene supplies the remainder. Overall study results and limits: Compared with controls, CVID subjects had fewer shared TCRbeta clones. Patient heterogeneity in the CVID cohort limited correlations between repertoire features and clinical complications. TCRbeta clonality was increased in CVID versus healthy controls.

Sequenced material: peripheral blood mononuclear cells. The chain links TRBV6-2 or TRBV6-3 to TRBJ2-5, with 13 bases aligning to TRBD2. The source of this sequence is a person aged 18 to 69 in good health. The covered CDR3 bases are TGTGCCAGCAGCGGACTAGCGGGGGCCCAGTACCAAGAGACC. This encodes CASSGLAGAQYQET. The whole CDR3 region reads CASSGLAGAQYQETQYF.